This record concerns one TCR beta chain sequence. The junction departs from the called germline gene at one end, perhaps through a read error. This sample was taken from a study of blood T cell repertoires in COVID-19. Study in general: Samples representing acute and convalescent COVID-19 were sourced from the United States, Italy and Spain. The cDNA or gDNA used as material had been derived from T cells, B-cell-depleted T cells, or PBMCs.

Looked up from germline, CDR1 is SQVTM and CDR2 is ANQGSEA. This CDR3 is built from 10 residues. Authors' analysis steps: Amplification with reference gene primers provided the estimates of nucleated cell counts. The assay was immunoSEQ multiplex PCR, and TCRdb's table has in-frame clones only and misses some. That table furnishes V, J and clone size, whereas the DNA furnished D and trimming. The table lists more than 100,000 clones, around nine tenths of them singletons. The specimen was peripheral blood. J is TRBJ1-2 and V is TRBV29-1, with D tentatively TRBD1 (5 bases). The receptor was derived from a human donor in a cohort sampled during active COVID-19. The CDR3 DNA reads TGCAGCGTTGAAGAAACCCGGACATTTTTC. This codes for CSVEETRTFF.